This TCR beta chain was recorded in a study of regulatory T cells in long-lasting Graves disease. About the research overall: Persistent cases took antithyroid drugs over 5 years and stayed TSH receptor antibody positive.

Germline CDR1 is DFQATT and CDR2 is SNEGSKA (reference sequence). CDR3 size: 15 residues. V dropped 3 bases and J dropped 14; count of bases not matched to a gene: 20. Time point specified: persistent/refractory GD, antithyroid drugs over 5 years with positive TRAb. PBMCs provided the RNA from which the TCR library was made. This clonotype was detected many times. Its antigen is not identified. To make TCR beta libraries, researchers used iRepertoire HTBI primers and Arm-PCR of CDR3 regions. TCRdb independently ran MiXCR on the multiplex PCR reads; one entry per CDR3 protein. The sample records 700,000 or so distinct CDR3 sequences, around 30% being singletons. The study's findings and limits: The study found persistent patients shared more public clonotypes (roughly 3,000) than new patients (approximately 970).

The TCR sequence derives from a female donor with Graves disease. V gene TRBV20-1 combines with J gene TRBJ2-3; TRBD2 aligns across 7 bases. The source was peripheral blood mononuclear cells (PBMCs), collected when the disease was refractory, from a patient treated with antithyroid drugs. The CDR3 spells CSARTRPLTSPRMYF. The CDR3 coding sequence is TGCAGTGCTAGGACAAGGCCCTTGACTAGCCCTCGTATGTATTTT.